The 30 T cell receptor beta chains below come from one sample, sequenced in a study of control samples from healthy donors and cancer patients (dated by TCRdb to about 2020). The library relied on the immunoSEQ multiplex PCR assay. What TCRdb holds here is the immuneACCESS table cut down to in-frame rearrangements. Part of the clones is not present; checked against another copy, under half of the missing clones reflect an unresolved V gene, and the others are unexplained. This sample gives about 120,000 clones in total; about 87% of them show up just once. The ten largest clones represent 9.5% to 13% of the sample. The specimen sequenced was blood. These receptors were taken from a man aged 25-40 years in good health.

The V and J genes are TRBV30 and TRBJ1-5; TRBD1 aligns across 8 bases. Germline values: CDR1 GTSNPN, CDR2 SVGIG (reference sequence). V lost 1 base to trimming and J lost 4 bases; unmatched junction nucleotides: 12. CDR3 length: 17 amino acids. This CDR3 is CAWSDGQGFVANQPQHF. CDR3 nucleotide sequence: TGTGCCTGGAGTGACGGACAGGGATTTGTTGCGAATCAGCCCCAGCATTTT.

This clone was seen a few times. The rearrangement links TRBV2 to TRBJ1-5; possibly TRBD1 for D (5 bases). Trimming cost V 6 bases and J 2 bases, with 17 bases left between them. In germline, CDR1 is SNHLY, CDR2 FYNNEI. This CDR3 is 16 amino acids long. CDR3 region: CASRADSSFGNQPQHF. In DNA, the CDR3 is TGTGCCAGCAGGGCCGACAGTTCCTTTGGCAATCAGCCCCAGCATTTT.

V is TRBV19 and J is TRBJ1-4; D is undetermined. The CDR3 is made up of 16 amino acids. V was trimmed by 4 bases and J by 0 bases, leaving 12 bases between them. Looked up from germline, CDR1 is LNHDA and CDR2 is SQIVND (reference sequence). The CDR3 sequence: CASSTPLDATNEKLFF. The CDR3 DNA sequence: TGTGCCAGTAGTACACCCTTAGATGCAACTAATGAAAAACTGTTTTTT.

The J gene is TRBJ2-7, the V gene TRBV6-5; the D gene could be TRBD1 or TRBD2 (5 bases each). V was cut by 5 bases and J by 1 base, with 9 bases left in between. Germline values: CDR1 MNHEY, CDR2 SVGAGI. This CDR3 has 13 amino acids. The CDR3 loop is CASSRDRSYEQYV. The CDR3 DNA reads TGTGCCAGCAGTCGGGACCGATCCTACGAGCAGTACGTC.

The genes are TRBV15 and TRBJ2-2; the match to TRBD1 covers 10 bases. J was trimmed by 6 bases and V by 5 bases; bases with no gene match: 6. This CDR3 is 15 amino acids long. Germline V CDR1 and CDR2: LNHNV, YYDKDF (reference sequence). The CDR3 nucleotides are TGTGCCACCAGCCCGGGACAGGGGTTGTCCGGGGAGCTGTTTTTT. Encoded protein: CATSPGQGLSGELFF.

This chain joins TRBV4-1 and TRBJ1-4, with TRBD1 as a possible D gene (6 bases). The V end was cut by 4 bases, the J end by 1 base, with 19 bases between. Germline CDR1 and CDR2: MGHRA and YSYEKL. The CDR3 length is 18 residues. CDR3 amino acids: CASSLSGGGLKTNEKLFF. The CDR3 DNA sequence: TGCGCCAGCAGCCTCTCGGGAGGGGGGCTAAAAACTAATGAAAAACTGTTTTTT.

In this sample, this clone turned up a few times. V and J are TRBV12-3 or TRBV12-4 and TRBJ1-2, with D tentatively TRBD1 (6 bases). Trimming pared 5 bases from V and 1 base from J, leaving 8 bases between. The CDR3 is 13 amino acids. The DNA of the CDR3 is TGTGCCAGCAGTCACAGGGATAACTATGGCTACACCTTC. This translates into CASSHRDNYGYTF.

The genes are TRBV7-3 and TRBJ2-5, with 8 bases lining up with TRBD2. V lost 2 bases, J lost 4 bases, and 3 bases stayed unmatched. In germline, CDR1 is SGHTA, CDR2 FQGTGA. This CDR3 has 14 amino acids. CDR3 residues: CASSLGAGGETQYF. The CDR3 DNA reads as TGTGCCAGCAGCTTAGGTGCGGGGGGAGAGACCCAGTACTTC.

CDR3 DNA: TGTGCCAGCTCACGGGGGACAGGGGGCCGAGAGACCCAGTACTTC. Its translation is CASSRGTGGRETQYF. This chain uses TRBV18 with TRBJ2-5, with 12 nucleotides matching TRBD1. Per germline, CDR1 KGHSH and CDR2 LQKENI. The CDR3 has 15 residues. Losses at the gene ends were 4 bases for V and 4 bases for J; bases not matched to a gene: 4.

The chain recombines TRBV18 with TRBJ2-7; D might be TRBD2 (6 bases). From germline, CDR1 is KGHSH and CDR2 LQKENI. The CDR3 has 12 amino acids. The V gene lost 5 bases and the J gene lost 5 bases, with 10 bases spanning the gap. This CDR3 reads CASSGDFNEQYF. The CDR3 DNA follows: TGTGCCAGCTCAGGGGACTTCAACGAGCAGTACTTC.

V and J are TRBV2 and TRBJ2-1, with D perhaps matching TRBD1 (6 bases). The V end was cut by 6 bases, the J end by 5 bases, with 11 bases between. This CDR3 comprises 13 residues. Germline CDR1 SNHLY, CDR2 FYNNEI. The CDR3 DNA sequence: TGTGCCAGCAGGGTTGGGACAAACAATGAGCAGTTCTTC. Translation gives CASRVGTNNEQFF.

This chain joins TRBV12-3 or TRBV12-4 and TRBJ1-1; D is undetermined. The V end lost 4 bases, the J end lost 9 bases, and 12 bases lay between the germline ends. The CDR3 runs 12 residues. CDR3 amino acids: CASSSSQIQAFF. As DNA, the CDR3 is TGTGCCAGCAGTTCTTCTCAGATTCAAGCTTTCTTT.

The chain links TRBV10-3 to TRBJ1-2; D uncertain. CDR3 length: 15 amino acids. V dropped 6 bases and J dropped 0 bases, with 14 bases sitting between them. From germline, CDR1 is ENHRY and CDR2 SYGVKD. The CDR3 bases are TGTGCCATCAGATCAATCTCGGCGGCTAACTATGGCTACACCTTC. Its protein product is CAIRSISAANYGYTF.

The chain couples TRBV6-1 to TRBJ2-7; the D gene is possibly TRBD1 (6 bases). Germline V gene data show CDR1 as MNHNS and CDR2 as SASEGT. The V end lost 2 bases, the J end lost 2 bases, and 10 bases lay between the germline ends. The CDR3 runs to 14 residues. The CDR3 loop is CASSETTGAYEQYF. The CDR3 bases are TGTGCCAGCAGTGAAACGACAGGTGCCTACGAGCAGTACTTC.

As concerns this clone: In the same sample, other DNA sequences code for this CDR3. Written as DNA, the CDR3 is TGTGCCATCAGTGAGGGAAGGGCCCTGGGAACAGGGGTCGCCGGGGAGCTGTTTTTT. Its protein product is CAISEGRALGTGVAGELFF. V and J are TRBV10-3 and TRBJ2-2; 7 bases match TRBD1. This CDR3 region has 19 residues. The germline V gene has CDR1 ENHRY and CDR2 SYGVKD. The junction had 18 bases not matched to a gene; V was cut back by 2 bases and J by 6 bases.

The chain recombines TRBV28 with TRBJ1-2, with 7 nucleotides matching TRBD1. The germline gives CDR1 MDHEN, CDR2 SYDVKM. The CDR3 sequence is 14 residues long. J gave up 4 bases and V 6 bases, and 8 bases lay outside the gene matches. CDR3 in DNA: TGTGCCAGCAGCCTCTCCGGGACAGTCTATGGCTACACCTTC. This encodes CASSLSGTVYGYTF.

The rearrangement links TRBV10-3 to TRBJ1-2; D unresolved. CDR1 is ENHRY and CDR2 is SYGVKD in the germline V gene. Trimming stripped 0 bases from V and 2 bases from J, with 19 bases between. This CDR3 region has 18 residues. For the CDR3, the DNA is TGTGCCATCAGTGAGTCCAGGAGAGCGGTAGGGAAAAACTATGGCTACACCTTC. This gives the protein CAISESRRAVGKNYGYTF.

The rearrangement uses TRBV10-2 and TRBJ1-1; D remains ambiguous. The CDR3 has 13 residues. Trimming shortened V by 3 bases and J by 1 base, and 6 bases separated the two germline ends. Per germline, CDR1 WSHSY and CDR2 SAAADI. CDR3 coding DNA: TGCGCCAGCAGTGAAATCAGGAACACTGAAGCTTTCTTT. This sequence encodes CASSEIRNTEAFF.

The chain is built from TRBV9 and TRBJ2-1; TRBD1 aligns across 7 bases. Germline assignment: CDR1 SGDLS and CDR2 YYNGEE. This CDR3 contains 19 residues. Unmatched junction bases numbered 13, after V lost 0 bases and J lost 1 base. CDR3 in amino acids: CASSVASYPGQSSYNEQFF. The CDR3 DNA reads TGTGCCAGCAGCGTAGCGTCCTACCCGGGACAGTCTTCCTACAATGAGCAGTTCTTC. Full variable domain (missing parts from reference TRBV9 and TRBJ2-1): DSGVTQTPKHLITATGQRVTLRCSPRSGDLSVYWYQQSLDQGLQFLIQYYNGEERAKGNILERFSAQQFPDLHSELNLSSLELGDSALYFCASSVASYPGQSSYNEQFFGPGTRLTVL.

The chain links TRBV6-5 to TRBJ1-1; D not certain. The CDR3 length is 13 residues. Germline loops: CDR1 MNHEY, CDR2 SVGAGI. The V gene lost 2 bases and the J gene lost 7 bases, with 11 bases spanning the gap. CDR3 in amino acids: CASSYRDWGEAFF. The DNA for the CDR3 is TGTGCCAGCAGTTACAGGGATTGGGGTGAAGCTTTCTTT.

This chain joins TRBV4-1 and TRBJ2-3; D ambiguous. The germline V and J ends were trimmed by 1 base and 2 bases, with 7 bases remaining between them. Germline V lookup: CDR1 MGHRA, CDR2 YSYEKL. The CDR3 extends over 14 amino acids. DNA of the CDR3: TGCGCCAGCAGCCAAGCGGTTTCCACAGATACGCAGTATTTT. It translates to CASSQAVSTDTQYF.

The rearrangement joins TRBV18 to TRBJ1-1, with D possibly being TRBD1 (5 bases). Germline V CDR1 and CDR2: KGHSH, LQKENI. The CDR3 sequence is 14 residues long. V lost 2 bases and J 4 bases, leaving 11 bases between the germline ends. CDR3 in amino acids: CASSPGDVGTEAFF. CDR3 nucleotide sequence: TGTGCCAGCTCACCAGGGGACGTGGGCACTGAAGCTTTCTTT. Together with reference TRBV18 and TRBJ1-1, the CDR3 gives the full variable domain: NAGVMQNPRHLVRRRGQEARLRCSPMKGHSHVYWYRQLPEEGLKFMVYLQKENIIDESGMPKERFSAEFPKEGPSILRIQQVVRGDSAAYFCASSPGDVGTEAFFGQGTRLTVV.

The rearrangement uses TRBV18 and TRBJ1-3; 10 nucleotides match TRBD1. Trimming removed 2 bases from V and 2 bases from J; junction bases left unmatched: 3. The germline gives CDR1 KGHSH, CDR2 LQKENI. This CDR3 spans 16 amino acids. The CDR3 loop is CASSPTGTGAGNTIYF. The CDR3 DNA sequence: TGTGCCAGCTCACCAACCGGGACAGGGGCTGGAAACACCATATATTTT.

The CDR3 sequence: CASSQDGQATDTQYF. CDR3 DNA: TGTGCCAGCAGCCAAGACGGGCAGGCCACAGATACGCAGTATTTT. The chain employs TRBV3-1 (or the pseudogene TRBV3-2) and TRBJ2-3, with D unclear. Germline CDR1 and CDR2: LGHDT and YNNKEL (reference sequence). Trimming took 0 bases from V and 2 from J, leaving 9 bases between them. The CDR3 runs 15 residues.

The rearrangement links TRBV6-1 to TRBJ1-2; no definite D call. Germline V CDR1 and CDR2: MNHNS, SASEGT. The CDR3 covers 15 residues. Between the trimmed V and J ends, which lost 0 bases and 6 bases, there was a span of 14 bases. As DNA, the CDR3 is TGTGCCAGCAGTGAAGCTTCCTCGCGCGGAGATGGCTACACCTTC. Residues: CASSEASSRGDGYTF.

The rearrangement joins TRBV25-1 to TRBJ1-2; no reliable D call. Germline CDR1 and CDR2: MGHDK and SYGVNS. The V gene lost 6 bases and the J gene lost 4 bases, with 6 bases spanning the gap. This CDR3 is 11 amino acids long. The CDR3 sequence is CASRYSYGYTF. CDR3 coding DNA: TGTGCCAGCAGATACAGCTATGGCTACACCTTC.

This sequence joins TRBV2 and TRBJ1-1; possibly TRBD1 for D (6 bases). This CDR3 has 15 residues. CDR1 is SNHLY, CDR2 FYNNEI, per germline. V gave up 6 bases and J gave up 6 bases, with 20 bases separating them. The CDR3: CASSQNGVNRAEAFF. The CDR3 DNA is TGTGCCAGCAGCCAAAACGGGGTAAACAGGGCTGAAGCTTTCTTT.

This chain links TRBV10-3 with TRBJ1-4; D is unclear. The CDR3 has 15 residues. Germline V gives CDR1 ENHRY, CDR2 SYGVKD. The V end lost 5 bases, the J end lost 0 bases, and 10 bases lay between the germline ends. The CDR3 nucleotides read TGTGCCATCAGTTCCGAGGTGGCAACTAATGAAAAACTGTTTTTT. Translated: CAISSEVATNEKLFF.

The chain joins TRBV9 to TRBJ2-7, with a tentative D call TRBD1 (5 bases). Germline V gives CDR1 SGDLS, CDR2 YYNGEE. This CDR3 contains 14 residues. V was pared by 0 bases and J by 3 bases, with 10 bases between. The DNA for the CDR3 is TGTGCCAGCAGCGTAGGAACAGGCCGCTACGAGCAGTACTTC. Translated, it gives CASSVGTGRYEQYF.

The chain employs TRBV7-6 and TRBJ1-2; D is possibly TRBD1 (5 bases). CDR3 length: 13 amino acids. Germline V CDR1 and CDR2: SGHVS, FNYEAQ. Deletions cut 1 base from V and 4 bases from J, with 7 bases between. The CDR3 loop reads CASSLGQSYGYTF. The CDR3 nucleotides are TGTGCCAGCAGCTTAGGACAGTCCTATGGCTACACCTTC.